This TCR beta chain was sequenced in a study of blood T cell repertoires in COVID-19. Study context: PBMCs, B-cell-depleted T cells, or T cells were the source of the cDNA or gDNA that made up the material.

CDR1 LNHNV and CDR2 YYDKDF come from the germline V gene (reference sequence). CDR3 length: 15 residues. Unmatched junction bases numbered 3, after V lost 0 bases and J lost 2 bases. Original handling: Reference gene primer amplification yielded estimated nucleated cell counts. Sequencing was performed with immunoSEQ multiplex PCR; in TCRdb, only in-frame clones are kept and a portion is missing. V and J calls and clone size come straight from that table; D and trimming were deduced from the DNA. The data contain tens of thousands of clones, 75% to 85% of them seen just once; the ten biggest clones take up approximately 21%.

The source is a woman of 80 years or more with acute or convalescent COVID-19. The sample taken for sequencing was peripheral blood. V is TRBV15 and J is TRBJ2-5, with TRBD2 matching over 7 bases. The CDR3 sequence is CATSRDRGVQETQYF. The CDR3 DNA reads as TGTGCCACCAGCAGAGATCGGGGGGTTCAAGAGACCCAGTACTTC.